The rows below give T cell receptor beta chains drawn from one sample of a study of early T cells in non-severe SARS-CoV-2 infection. TCRdb recomputed calls from the 5' RACE reads with MiXCR, one row per CDR3 protein. Of 45,000 to 60,000 distinct CDR3 sequences in the sample, about 10% were seen once. The sequenced sample was whole blood, obtained at baseline. The receptors originated from an adult who was a healthcare worker with PCR-confirmed SARS-CoV-2 infection or an uninfected control (not recorded which). CDR3s include the opening cysteine and the closing phenylalanine or tryptophan.

v_gene	j_gene	CDR3aa
TRBV7-9	TRBJ1-6	CASSLGGSPLHF
TRBV10-2	TRBJ2-1	CASRSSGRAGDEQFF
TRBV5-4	TRBJ2-2	CASSPAEGALRNGELFF
TRBV11-3	TRBJ2-5	CASSLEEKETQYF
TRBV20-1	TRBJ1-1	CSAREGARTEAFF
TRBV12-3/TRBV12-4	TRBJ2-3	CASSSGLAGTTSTDTQYF
TRBV5-6	TRBJ2-7	CASSLGLGLAEQYF
TRBV7-2	TRBJ2-1	CASSLGTSNEQFF
TRBV10-3	TRBJ2-7	CAISERTGDEQYF
TRBV28	TRBJ2-5	CASSLAGVKETQYF
TRBV27	TRBJ2-3	CASSLGLGGDTQYF
TRBV5-5	TRBJ2-6	CASSLEGGSGANVLTF
TRBV4-2	TRBJ2-1	CASSQDSGGLDEQFF
TRBV13	TRBJ2-4	CASSLTGGAAKNIQYF
TRBV3-1	TRBJ2-7	CASSHFGTSTSPYEQYF
TRBV12-3/TRBV12-4	TRBJ1-3	CASSPKRGALGNTIYF
TRBV9	TRBJ2-5	CASSALAGGQETQYF
TRBV27	TRBJ2-7	CASSPSLAGGPYEQYF
TRBV9	TRBJ2-6	CASDSGANVLTF
TRBV2	TRBJ2-7	CASSRQAAYEQYF
TRBV7-9	TRBJ2-3	CASSYLMADTQYF
TRBV12-3/TRBV12-4	TRBJ2-1	CATQRTYNEQFF
TRBV12-3/TRBV12-4	TRBJ2-7	CASSFSHEQYF
TRBV12-3/TRBV12-4	TRBJ2-1	CASRFRGDGNEQFF
TRBV12-3/TRBV12-4	TRBJ1-1	CASSFTVNTEAFF
TRBV9	TRBJ2-7	CASSPRVAGAYEQYF
TRBV6-2/TRBV6-3	TRBJ2-1	CASSYAGPYDEQFF
TRBV12-3/TRBV12-4	TRBJ1-2	CASSLGDRGSANGYTF
TRBV2	TRBJ2-2	CANSRGRGPGELFF
TRBV20-1	TRBJ2-1	CSAGQTSGNLNEQFF
TRBV2	TRBJ2-2	CASRSGTNTGELFF
TRBV6-5	TRBJ2-3	CASGRGAWADTQYF
TRBV7-9	TRBJ1-1	CASSLALGEGTEAFF
TRBV5-5	TRBJ1-1	CASSLAYRTEAFF
TRBV3-1	TRBJ2-7	CASSQETSGRNEQYF
TRBV7-2	TRBJ2-1	CASRPGLTEGNEQFF
TRBV11-1	TRBJ2-5	CASSLRAGETQYF
TRBV29-1	TRBJ2-5	CSVERSYRQETQYF
TRBV19	TRBJ1-4	CASSMGQGGEKLFF
TRBV21-1	TRBJ1-6	CASSKAHSRVGLAKSPLHF
TRBV6-5	TRBJ2-3	CASRAGLAGVTDTQYF
TRBV12-3/TRBV12-4	TRBJ2-7	CASSPSLSYEQYF
TRBV7-9	TRBJ2-2	CASSLVMVGDTGELFF
TRBV5-1	TRBJ2-7	CASSFGQLLSYEQYF
TRBV11-2	TRBJ2-7	CASSLVQAAYEQYF
TRBV19	TRBJ2-1	CASSMGRDEQFF
TRBV7-6	TRBJ1-6	CASSSGQNSPLHF
TRBV10-1	TRBJ1-1	CASSERPPGQDTEAFF
TRBV5-1	TRBJ2-5	CASSLTGVSQETQYF
TRBV7-9	TRBJ1-6	CASSFREAGNSPLHF